These 26 T cell receptor beta chains were all obtained from the same sample, sequenced in a study of T cell repertoires in cytomegalovirus infection. TCRdb analysed the reads with MiXCR anew, one entry per CDR3 protein. The sample lists around 530,000 distinct CDR3 sequences; more than 25% were seen once. The sample was PBMCs. The receptors were gathered from a human donor in good health (CMV status not recorded). Some clones in this sample may be carry-over from other donors' samples.

This clonotype was counted a few times. The chain combines TRBV10-3 with TRBJ1-1; 7 nucleotides agree with TRBD1. The J segment lost 1 base and the V segment lost 11 bases, leaving 19 bases of the junction unmatched. The CDR3 is 17 residues long. The V gene's germline CDR1 is ENHRY and CDR2 SYGVKD. The CDR3 nucleotides read TGTGCCTCCCGCCTCAGGGCAGGGACAGTAGCGAACACTGAAGCTTTCTTT. This sequence encodes CASRLRAGTVANTEAFF.

J is TRBJ2-1 and V is TRBV7-2, with 8 bases aligning to TRBD1. The CDR3 has 16 amino acids. Trimming cost V 4 bases and J 9 bases; bases outside gene matches: 14. From germline, CDR1 is SGHTA and CDR2 FQGNSA. The CDR3 spells CASSSRTGGKGTEQFF. CDR3 DNA sequence: TGTGCCAGCAGCTCACGAACAGGGGGAAAAGGAACTGAGCAGTTCTTC.

This clonotype was counted ten times or more. This chain links TRBV6-2 or TRBV6-3 with TRBJ1-5; D not resolved. V lost 6 bases to trimming and J lost 1 base, with 19 bases between them. There are 17 residues in the CDR3. Germline lookup yields CDR1 MNHEY and CDR2 SVGEGT. The CDR3 DNA reads TGTGCCAGCAGCGAACCCTCCTCCCTCTTGAGCAATCAGCCCCAGCATTTT. This translates into CASSEPSSLLSNQPQHF.

This clonotype was seen repeatedly, ten times or more. This chain joins TRBV7-2 and TRBJ2-7; TRBD2 agrees at 14 bases. Unmatched junction bases numbered 7, after V lost 7 bases and J lost 5 bases. This CDR3 has 15 amino acids. In germline, CDR1 is SGHTA, CDR2 FQGNSA. The CDR3 DNA sequence: TGTGCCAGCACCCGGACTAGCGGGAGGAGAAACGAGCAGTACTTC. It specifies CASTRTSGRRNEQYF.

This clonotype has only a few counts. V is TRBV4-3 and J is TRBJ2-2, with D possibly matching TRBD2 (5 bases). The ends were cut back, 1 base at V and 2 bases at J, with 8 bases in the middle. CDR3 size: 15 residues. Germline-derived CDR1 and CDR2 are LGHNA and YSLEER. CDR3 loop: CASSQGGENTGELFF. In nucleotides, the CDR3 is TGCGCCAGCAGCCAAGGGGGAGAAAACACCGGGGAGCTGTTTTTT.

This chain joins TRBV18 and TRBJ1-5; unclear D gene. Trimming took 1 base from V and 0 from J, leaving 7 bases between them. CDR1 is KGHSH and CDR2 is LQKENI in the germline V gene. There are 15 residues in the CDR3. The CDR3 is CASSPQADSNQPQHF. As DNA, the CDR3 is TGTGCCAGCTCACCACAAGCTGATAGCAATCAGCCCCAGCATTTT.

This clonotype was found a few times. The chain uses TRBV5-1 and TRBJ1-5, with D possibly TRBD1 on 5 matching bases. This CDR3 contains 16 residues. The germline gives CDR1 SGHRS, CDR2 YFSETQ. Trimming took off 0 bases at V and 3 bases at J, with 13 bases between the two ends. The CDR3 sequence: CASSLDGRGANQPQHF. CDR3 bases: TGCGCCAGCAGCTTGGATGGCAGAGGGGCCAATCAGCCCCAGCATTTT.

The gene calls are TRBV20-1 and TRBJ2-1, with TRBD2 matching over 10 bases. Germline CDR1 reads DFQATT; CDR2 reads SNEGSKA (reference sequence). This CDR3 comprises 13 residues. V was pared by 7 bases and J by 6 bases, with 6 bases of the junction left unmatched. CDR3 nucleotide sequence: TGCAGTGTAAGCGGGAGGGCCGGCAATGAGCAGTTCTTC. This encodes CSVSGRAGNEQFF.

The genes are TRBV5-5 and TRBJ2-3; TRBD2 aligns across 13 bases. This CDR3 spans 16 amino acids. Germline V gene data show CDR1 as SGHKS and CDR2 as YYEKEE (reference sequence). With 0 bases clipped from V and 4 bases from J, the junction kept 2 bases outside the gene matches. The chain's CDR3 is CASSLVGLAGPDTQYF. CDR3 in DNA: TGTGCCAGCAGCTTGGTGGGACTAGCGGGACCAGATACGCAGTATTTT.

This chain links TRBV28 with TRBJ2-3, with TRBD1 as a possible D gene (6 bases). The V and J ends lost 2 bases and 2 bases respectively, with 20 bases between them. The CDR3 has 18 residues. In germline, CDR1 is MDHEN, CDR2 SYDVKM. The CDR3 loop is CASSLESTGTQYTDTQYF. In DNA form, the CDR3 reads TGTGCCAGCAGTTTAGAGTCCACCGGGACACAATACACAGATACGCAGTATTTT.

Worth noting for this clonotype: The CDR3 carries no conserved terminal phenylalanine or tryptophan, so it likely arises from a read error. CDR3 DNA: TGTGCCAGCAGCCCTTCCCTCTACGAGCAGTACCTC. Translation: CASSPSLYEQYL. This rearrangement joins TRBV7-2 to TRBJ2-7; D gene unclear. The CDR3 loop spans 12 amino acids. Per germline, CDR1 SGHTA and CDR2 FQGNSA. The ends were cut back, 5 bases at V and 3 bases at J, with 8 bases in the middle.

The chain combines TRBV11-1 with TRBJ2-3; D is perhaps TRBD2 (6 bases). The length of the CDR3 is 15 residues. Germline assignment: CDR1 SGHAT and CDR2 FQDESV (reference sequence). V was cut by 2 bases and J by 3 bases, with 12 bases left in between. CDR3 nucleotide sequence: TGTGCCAGCAGCTTAATGGGGAGCGGGACAGATACGCAGTATTTT. It codes for CASSLMGSGTDTQYF.

V and J are TRBV18 and TRBJ1-1, with a possible D match to TRBD1 (6 bases). The germline V and J ends were trimmed by 3 bases and 3 bases, with 11 bases remaining between them. The CDR3 is 14 residues long. Per germline, CDR1 KGHSH and CDR2 LQKENI. CDR3 in amino acids: CASSPVGGDTEAFF. The CDR3 DNA reads as TGTGCCAGCTCACCTGTAGGGGGGGACACTGAAGCTTTCTTT.

This clonotype has a handful of counts. The chain links TRBV20-1 to TRBJ2-1; D unresolved. Trimming pared 3 bases from V and 7 bases from J, leaving 7 bases between. Looked up from germline, CDR1 is DFQATT and CDR2 is SNEGSKA (reference sequence). The CDR3 loop spans 11 amino acids. This CDR3 reads CSASGQNEQFF. The CDR3 DNA reads as TGCAGTGCTAGTGGCCAGAATGAGCAGTTCTTC.

This clonotype has at least ten counts. The V call is TRBV7-2, the J call TRBJ1-3; no clear D. Germline V gene lookup returns CDR1 SGHTA and CDR2 FQGNSA. The CDR3 has 13 amino acids. Trimming shortened V by 1 base and J by 2 bases, and 3 bases separated the two germline ends. Here the CDR3 reads CASSLVAGNTIYF. In DNA, the CDR3 is TGTGCCAGCAGCTTAGTCGCTGGAAACACCATATATTTT.

This clonotype appeared a few times. The chain uses TRBV19 and TRBJ2-5, with 9 bases fitting TRBD1. CDR3 length: 17 residues. J gave up 7 bases and V 5 bases, and 17 bases lay outside the gene matches. CDR1 and CDR2 from the germline V gene are LNHDA and SQIVND (reference sequence). As DNA, the CDR3 is TGTGCCAGTAGTCCTTCCGCCGGGACAGGGTCGCTCGTGACCCAGTACTTC. Amino acids: CASSPSAGTGSLVTQYF.

This chain uses TRBV20-1 with TRBJ1-1; D is uncertain. Trimming cost V 3 bases and J 7 bases, with 27 bases left between them. CDR1 DFQATT and CDR2 SNEGSKA come from the germline V gene (reference sequence). The length of the CDR3 is 17 residues. CDR3 in amino acids: CSARKASAGGRPGEAFF. The CDR3 nucleotides are TGCAGTGCTAGGAAAGCCTCAGCGGGAGGGCGCCCAGGTGAAGCTTTCTTT.

This clonotype has more than one count but fewer than ten. The V call is TRBV7-9, the J call TRBJ2-1; 9 nucleotides agree with TRBD2. V lost 4 bases to trimming and J lost 4 bases; unmatched junction nucleotides: 5. Germline V gene data show CDR1 as SEHNR and CDR2 as FQNEAQ (reference sequence). The CDR3 runs 15 residues. Here the CDR3 reads CASSSRLAVYNEQFF. The CDR3 nucleotides read TGTGCCAGCAGCTCACGACTAGCGGTGTACAATGAGCAGTTCTTC.

This clonotype appeared many times. The chain has TRBV7-8 and TRBJ1-1, with 8 bases that match TRBD1. The CDR3 contains 13 residues. J lost 1 base, V lost 6 bases, and 1 base had no gene match. Germline CDR1 SGHVS, CDR2 FQNEAQ. CDR3 in DNA: TGTGCCAGCAGGGGACAGGCGAACACTGAAGCTTTCTTT. Translation gives CASRGQANTEAFF.

The sample holds a few counts of this clonotype. The chain is built from TRBV4-2 and TRBJ2-1; 9 bases are shared with TRBD2. V shed 1 base, J shed 5 bases, and the junction held 12 bases outside the gene matches. The germline gives CDR1 LGHNA, CDR2 YNFKEQ. There are 18 residues in the CDR3. The CDR3 DNA reads TGTGCCAGCAGCCAAGGGATAGCGGGAGCGCCGGGGGACAATGAGCAGTTCTTC. It translates to CASSQGIAGAPGDNEQFF.

This chain links TRBV6-2 or TRBV6-3 with TRBJ2-5; D uncertain. There are 15 residues in the CDR3. Trimming stripped 4 bases from V and 4 bases from J, with 16 bases between. CDR1 and CDR2 from the germline V gene are MNHEY and SVGEGT. The CDR3 loop reads CASSSLSGSRETQYF. The CDR3 bases are TGTGCCAGCAGTTCCCTCTCGGGTAGCAGAGAGACCCAGTACTTC.

V gene TRBV4-3 combines with J gene TRBJ2-2; D uncertain. This CDR3 is built from 17 residues. V shed 0 bases and J shed 8 bases, with 19 bases lying between them. Germline lookup yields CDR1 LGHNA and CDR2 YSLEER. CDR3 bases: TGCGCCAGCAGCCAAGACTCGGGCAGTCCGAACGGGGGGGAGCTGTTTTTT. It encodes CASSQDSGSPNGGELFF.

The CDR3 loop reads CSVLGGVQETQYF. The CDR3 DNA follows: TGCAGTGTCTTGGGGGGGGTCCAAGAGACCCAGTACTTC. The chain combines TRBV20-1 with TRBJ2-5, with 7 positions matching TRBD2. This CDR3 comprises 13 residues. Trimming removed 7 bases from V and 1 base from J; junction bases left unmatched: 6. Germline V gives CDR1 DFQATT, CDR2 SNEGSKA (reference sequence).

The chain links TRBV29-1 to TRBJ1-2; D is possibly TRBD1 (5 bases). CDR3 length equals 14 residues. CDR1 SQVTM and CDR2 ANQGSEA come from the germline V gene. V gave up 4 bases and J gave up 7 bases, with 19 bases separating them. CDR3 amino acids: CSVGSSLDSGGYTF. The CDR3 DNA is TGCAGCGTTGGATCTAGTTTAGACAGCGGTGGCTACACCTTC.

The gene calls are TRBV6-6 and TRBJ2-2; D remains ambiguous. This CDR3 comprises 15 residues. V shed 6 bases and J shed 6 bases, with 17 bases lying between them. CDR1 and CDR2 from the germline V gene are MNHNY and SVGAGI (reference sequence). This chain's CDR3 is CASRAAVGNSGELFF. As DNA, the CDR3 is TGTGCCAGCAGGGCCGCAGTAGGGAATTCCGGGGAGCTGTTTTTT.

The sample holds a few counts of this clonotype. The CDR3 DNA is TGTGCCAGCACCAGGGGCCCAAGCTCTGGAAACACCATATATTTT. Protein: CASTRGPSSGNTIYF. The chain carries TRBV6-5 and TRBJ1-3; the D gene is possibly TRBD1 (6 bases). The V end was cut by 7 bases, the J end by 0 bases, with 13 bases between. Per the germline V gene, CDR1 is MNHEY and CDR2 is SVGAGI. This CDR3 has 15 residues.